The 16 T cell receptor beta chains below all came from one sample that was sequenced in a study of shared clonotypes between healthy human individuals. Naive CD8 cells were CD45RO-negative, positively selected for CCR7, excluding terminally differentiated effector memory CD45RA+ cells. The repertoire was sequenced with immunoSEQ multiplex PCR; TCRdb's copy has only in-frame clones and lacks some. The sample records about 580,000 clones, more than 95% being singletons. Sequencing was carried out using naive CD8+ T cells sorted from blood. These receptors were obtained from a man under 40 in good health.

The V and J genes are TRBV9 and TRBJ2-5, with D possibly TRBD2 on 6 matching bases. V was pared by 0 bases and J by 5 bases, with 17 bases between. Germline V gene lookup returns CDR1 SGDLS and CDR2 YYNGEE. The CDR3 spans 16 residues. The CDR3 here is CASSVGGEPLSETQYF. In DNA, the CDR3 is TGTGCCAGCAGCGTAGGGGGGGAACCCTTATCGGAGACCCAGTACTTC.

This chain joins TRBV9 and TRBJ2-2; 10 bases agree with TRBD2. V dropped 1 base and J dropped 3; count of bases not matched to a gene: 9. The CDR3 is 18 residues long. Germline V lookup: CDR1 SGDLS, CDR2 YYNGEE. The CDR3 nucleotides are TGTGCCAGCAGCGTAAAGTGGGGTACTAGCGGGGACACCGGGGAGCTGTTTTTT. It translates to CASSVKWGTSGDTGELFF.

The V gene is TRBV28, the J gene TRBJ2-7, with unresolved D. The ends were cut back, 6 bases at V and 1 base at J, with 7 bases in the middle. Germline CDR1 reads MDHEN; CDR2 reads SYDVKM. The CDR3 totals 12 residues. CDR3 nucleotide sequence: TGTGCCAGCAGCCGCCCTTCCTACGAGCAGTACTTC. It translates to CASSRPSYEQYF.

The rearrangement joins TRBV6-5 to TRBJ2-5; no reliable D call. V was clipped by 6 bases and J by 5 bases, with 7 bases between them. The germline CDR1 and CDR2 sequences are MNHEY and SVGAGI. The CDR3 is 11 residues long. The CDR3, as DNA: TGTGCCAGCAGAATAAGGGAGACCCAGTACTTC. Translated: CASRIRETQYF.

The chain joins TRBV9 to TRBJ2-6; D is unclear. The CDR3 covers 14 residues. V lost 4 bases, J lost 2 bases, and 7 bases lay in between. CDR1 and CDR2 (germline): SGDLS, YYNGEE. The CDR3 protein is CASSPTAGANVLTF. As DNA, the CDR3 is TGTGCCAGCAGCCCTACGGCTGGGGCCAACGTCCTGACTTTC.

Only one count was recorded for this clone. The V gene is TRBV2, the J gene TRBJ2-1; 8 nucleotides align to TRBD2. Germline V lookup: CDR1 SNHLY, CDR2 FYNNEI. CDR3 size: 15 residues. With 5 bases clipped from V and 3 bases from J, the junction kept 6 bases outside the gene matches. The CDR3 reads CASSFSGISYNEQFF. DNA of the CDR3: TGTGCCAGCAGTTTTAGCGGGATAAGCTACAATGAGCAGTTCTTC.

V is TRBV9 and J is TRBJ1-2, with D unclear. Trimming cost V 2 bases and J 2 bases, with 19 bases left between them. Germline CDR1 reads SGDLS; CDR2 reads YYNGEE. There are 17 residues in the CDR3. The CDR3 protein is CASSVGPARRGNYGYTF. In nucleotides, the CDR3 is TGTGCCAGCAGCGTTGGTCCAGCGAGGCGTGGAAACTATGGCTACACCTTC.

The chain carries TRBV2 and TRBJ2-2, with TRBD1 matching over 10 bases. This CDR3 contains 17 residues. Germline values: CDR1 SNHLY, CDR2 FYNNEI. The V segment lost 7 bases and the J segment 1 base; nucleotides outside the gene matches: 9. The CDR3 coding sequence is TGTGCCAGCAACCTGGACAGGGGGGTTGGGAACACCGGGGAGCTGTTTTTT. Its protein product is CASNLDRGVGNTGELFF.

This chain connects TRBV6-6 to TRBJ2-1, with D uncertain. Trimming cost V 4 bases and J 0 bases, with 7 bases left between them. CDR1 MNHNY and CDR2 SVGAGI come from the germline V gene (reference sequence). The CDR3 has 14 residues. This CDR3 reads CASSFDSSYNEQFF. In nucleotides, the CDR3 is TGTGCCAGCAGTTTTGATAGCTCCTACAATGAGCAGTTCTTC.

CDR3 DNA sequence: TGTGCCAGCAGTGAAGCATCCGGGAGAGACGAGCAGTACTTC. Encoded protein: CASSEASGRDEQYF. The V call is TRBV6-1, the J call TRBJ2-7; maybe TRBD2 (6 bases). The CDR3 runs to 14 residues. The germline V and J ends were trimmed by 0 bases and 5 bases, with 11 bases remaining between them. Germline V gene sequence: CDR1 MNHNS, CDR2 SASEGT.

The V gene is TRBV6-5, the J gene TRBJ2-2, with D perhaps TRBD2 (6 bases). Per germline, CDR1 MNHEY and CDR2 SVGAGI. The CDR3 spans 15 residues. V dropped 10 bases and J dropped 5 bases, with 20 bases sitting between them. The CDR3 DNA reads TGTGCCACCACATTATCGCACGCGGGGACCGGGGAGCTGTTTTTT. Its protein is CATTLSHAGTGELFF.

The rearrangement uses TRBV5-6 and TRBJ2-7; 9 bases are shared with TRBD1. The V gene end was trimmed by 4 bases and the J gene end by 2 bases; junction bases not matched to a gene: 10. This CDR3 contains 16 residues. Per the germline V gene, CDR1 is SGHDT and CDR2 is YYEEEE. The CDR3 region is CASSRWFDRGTYEQYF. Here the CDR3 DNA reads TGTGCCAGCAGCCGGTGGTTCGACAGGGGGACCTACGAGCAGTACTTC.

V is TRBV5-1 and J is TRBJ2-7, with D possibly TRBD2 on 6 matching bases. Germline-derived CDR1 and CDR2 are SGHRS and YFSETQ. The CDR3 loop spans 14 amino acids. V lost 5 bases to trimming and J lost 4 bases, with 16 bases between them. In DNA form, the CDR3 reads TGCGCCAGCAGAGGAGAGGGACTGACTTACGAGCAGTACTTC. It yields the protein CASRGEGLTYEQYF. The entire variable domain, with the rest obtained from reference TRBV5-1 and TRBJ2-7, is as follows: KAGVTQTPRYLIKTRGQQVTLSCSPISGHRSVSWYQQTPGQGLQFLFEYFSETQRNKGNFPGRFSGRQFSNSRSEMNVSTLELGDSALYLCASRGEGLTYEQYFGPGTRLTVT.

The V gene is TRBV29-1, the J gene TRBJ2-7; D not certain. This CDR3 comprises 13 residues. Germline V gene sequence: CDR1 SQVTM, CDR2 ANQGSEA. Trimming removed 5 bases from V and 3 bases from J, with 14 bases in between. CDR3 bases: TGCAGCGTTCAAATTTATCCAAACTACGAGCAGTACTTC. Its protein product is CSVQIYPNYEQYF.

This chain uses TRBV9 with TRBJ2-2; D ambiguous. The CDR3 runs 17 residues. V lost 2 bases and J lost 0, with 14 bases in between. Germline V gene data show CDR1 as SGDLS and CDR2 as YYNGEE. CDR3 region: CASSVTMTEANTGELFF. CDR3 coding DNA: TGTGCCAGCAGCGTTACGATGACGGAAGCGAACACCGGGGAGCTGTTTTTT.

This chain's CDR3 is CASSPGGADTQYF. CDR3 DNA sequence: TGTGCCAGCAGCCCAGGGGGTGCAGATACGCAGTATTTT. The V and J genes are TRBV5-4 and TRBJ2-3; 7 nucleotides match TRBD1. The junction had 3 bases not matched to a gene; V was cut back by 4 bases and J by 4 bases. Per germline, CDR1 SGHNT and CDR2 YYREEE (reference sequence). This CDR3 spans 13 amino acids.